A single sample is the source of the 11 T cell receptor beta chains below, sequenced in a study of cytomegalovirus exposure and HLA in healthy donors. PCR used 60 Vbeta primers and 13 Jbeta primers. Method: immunoSEQ multiplex PCR; TCRdb's copy keeps in-frame clones and lacks some. This sample has roughly 110,000 clones; 60% to 80% occur once, and the top ten carry 7.5% to 9%. Sequencing was carried out using PBMCs. Receptors were obtained from a man between 18 and 29 years old in good health and CMV-seropositive.

V gene TRBV18 combines with J gene TRBJ1-4, with D maybe TRBD1 (6 bases). This CDR3 has 18 residues. The V gene lost 4 bases and the J gene lost 0 bases, with 18 bases spanning the gap. CDR1 is KGHSH, CDR2 LQKENI, per germline. The CDR3 loop is CASSHHAPGTTTNEKLFF. The CDR3 DNA reads as TGTGCCAGCTCACACCATGCTCCCGGGACAACAACTAATGAAAAACTGTTTTTT.

The J gene is TRBJ2-2, the V gene TRBV11-3; 11 bases agree with TRBD1. The V gene end was trimmed by 5 bases and the J gene end by 7 bases; junction bases not matched to a gene: 6. CDR1 is SGHNT and CDR2 is YENEEA in the germline V gene. CDR3 length: 15 amino acids. In nucleotides, the CDR3 is TGTGCCAGCAGCCGGACAGGGGGCCAGGGCGGGGAGCTGTTTTTT. This gives the protein CASSRTGGQGGELFF.

The V and J genes are TRBV11-2 and TRBJ2-5; 8 positions match TRBD1. The V segment lost 1 base and the J segment 5 bases; nucleotides outside the gene matches: 6. CDR1 is SGHAT and CDR2 is FQNNGV in the germline V gene. This CDR3 has 15 amino acids. CDR3 loop: CASSLGGTGVETQYF. For the CDR3, the DNA is TGTGCCAGCAGCTTAGGCGGGACAGGCGTGGAGACCCAGTACTTC.

V usage is TRBV27 and J usage is TRBJ1-1; possibly TRBD1 for D (6 bases). V lost 5 bases, J lost 11 bases, and 18 bases lay in between. The CDR3 sequence is 13 residues long. Germline values: CDR1 MNHEY, CDR2 SMNVEV (reference sequence). Here the CDR3 DNA reads TGTGCCAGCAGTCCTCAGGGGCAGGGGAGCGCTTTCTTT. This encodes CASSPQGQGSAFF.

This rearrangement joins TRBV19 to TRBJ1-4, with D possibly TRBD1 on 5 matching bases. Germline V gene data show CDR1 as LNHDA and CDR2 as SQIVND (reference sequence). This CDR3 region has 15 residues. V was shortened by 7 bases and J by 10 bases, with 22 bases between the two germline ends. CDR3 coding DNA: TGTGCCAGTACCCTAATGGGTACTGACAGAGGAAAACTGTTTTTT. It translates to CASTLMGTDRGKLFF.

The chain is built from TRBV5-6 and TRBJ2-3; a weak D match, TRBD2 (6 bases). V gave up 3 bases and J gave up 0 bases, with 14 bases separating them. Germline CDR1 and CDR2: SGHDT and YYEEEE. This CDR3 has 16 amino acids. CDR3 sequence reads: CASSSGTPKSTDTQYF. The CDR3 DNA is TGTGCCAGCAGCTCCGGGACTCCTAAAAGCACAGATACGCAGTATTTT.

This clone turned up a few times. The rearrangement links TRBV6-1 to TRBJ1-5; 7 positions agree with TRBD1. Germline CDR1 is MNHNS and CDR2 is SASEGT. J was trimmed by 5 bases and V by 7 bases; bases with no gene match: 8. This CDR3 comprises 14 residues. CDR3 coding DNA: TGTGCCAGCACCGGGACAGCCACATATCAGCCCCAGCATTTT. Its translation: CASTGTATYQPQHF.

This clone turned up a few times. The chain employs TRBV6-4 and TRBJ1-6; TRBD1 might be the D (5 bases). Germline CDR1 is MRHNA and CDR2 is SNTAGT. This CDR3 has 13 amino acids. Trimming pared 7 bases from V and 9 bases from J, leaving 13 bases between. CDR3 DNA: TGTGCCAGCATCAGGGCAGGTCCTTCACCCCTCCACTTT. Its translation: CASIRAGPSPLHF.

This sequence joins TRBV9 and TRBJ1-2; D unresolved. The CDR3 totals 14 residues. V was clipped by 0 bases and J by 2 bases, with 8 bases between them. Germline V gene data show CDR1 as SGDLS and CDR2 as YYNGEE. CDR3 DNA sequence: TGTGCCAGCAGCGTAGAGGAGGGAAACTATGGCTACACCTTC. This sequence encodes CASSVEEGNYGYTF.

This chain joins TRBV28 and TRBJ2-1; 12 nucleotides agree with TRBD2. The length of the CDR3 is 14 residues. CDR1 MDHEN and CDR2 SYDVKM come from the germline V gene. The V segment lost 8 bases and the J segment 12 bases; nucleotides outside the gene matches: 11. CDR3 sequence: CASGPSGGAFMQFF. CDR3 coding DNA: TGTGCCAGCGGCCCTAGCGGGGGGGCCTTTATGCAGTTCTTC.

The sample holds one count of this clone. The V gene is TRBV28, the J gene TRBJ2-6, with a weak D call TRBD1 (5 bases). The germline V and J ends were trimmed by 0 bases and 3 bases, with 12 bases remaining between them. The CDR3 is 17 residues long. Germline-derived CDR1 and CDR2 are MDHEN and SYDVKM. CDR3 DNA: TGTGCCAGCAGTTTATGGCAGGGAATGGGTGGGGCCAACGTCCTGACTTTC. Amino acids: CASSLWQGMGGANVLTF. Full variable domain (rest looked up from reference TRBV28 and TRBJ2-6): DVKVTQSSRYLVKRTGEKVFLECVQDMDHENMFWYRQDPGLGLRLIYFSYDVKMKEKGDIPEGYSVSREKKERFSLILESASTNQTSMYLCASSLWQGMGGANVLTFGAGSRLTVL.